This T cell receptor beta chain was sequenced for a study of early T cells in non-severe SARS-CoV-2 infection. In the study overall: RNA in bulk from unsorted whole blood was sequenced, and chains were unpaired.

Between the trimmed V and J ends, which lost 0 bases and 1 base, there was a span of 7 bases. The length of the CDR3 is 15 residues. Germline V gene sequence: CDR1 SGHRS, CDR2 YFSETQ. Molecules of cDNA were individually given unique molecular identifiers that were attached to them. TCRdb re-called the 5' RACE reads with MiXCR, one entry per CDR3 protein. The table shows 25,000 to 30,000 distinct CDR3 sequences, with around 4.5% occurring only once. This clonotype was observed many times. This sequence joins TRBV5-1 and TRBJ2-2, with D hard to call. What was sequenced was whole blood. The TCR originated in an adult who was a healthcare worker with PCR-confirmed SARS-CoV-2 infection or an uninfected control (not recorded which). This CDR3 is CASSLGIQNTGELFF. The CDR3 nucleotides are TGCGCCAGCAGCTTGGGAATCCAGAACACCGGGGAGCTGTTTTTT.